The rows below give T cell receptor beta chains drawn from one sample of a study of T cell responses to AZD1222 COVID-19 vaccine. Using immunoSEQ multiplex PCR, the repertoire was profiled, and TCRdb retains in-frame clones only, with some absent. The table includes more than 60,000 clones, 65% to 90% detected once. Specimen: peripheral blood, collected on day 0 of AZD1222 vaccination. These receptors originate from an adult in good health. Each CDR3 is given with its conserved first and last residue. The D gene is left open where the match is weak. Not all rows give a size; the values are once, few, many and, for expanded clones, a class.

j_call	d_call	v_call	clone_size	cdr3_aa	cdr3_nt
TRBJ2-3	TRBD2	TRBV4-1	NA	CASSQDPPSSGASSTDTQYF	TGCGCCAGCAGCCAAGATCCCCCCTCTAGCGGGGCTTCTAGCACAGATACGCAGTATTTT
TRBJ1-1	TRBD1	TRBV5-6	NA	CASSLDRRGEAFF	TGTGCCAGCAGCCTGGACAGGAGGGGTGAAGCTTTCTTT
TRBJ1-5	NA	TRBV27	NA	CASSPRGRGNQPQHF	TGTGCCAGCAGCCCCCGAGGGAGGGGAAATCAGCCCCAGCATTTT
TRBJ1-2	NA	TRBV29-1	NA	CSVEMNREGGYTF	TGCAGCGTTGAAATGAACAGGGAAGGCGGCTACACCTTC
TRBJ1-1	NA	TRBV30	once	CAWSVRKGGTMNTEAFF	TGTGCCTGGAGTGTAAGAAAGGGGGGGACTATGAACACTGAAGCTTTCTTT
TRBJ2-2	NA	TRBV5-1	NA	CASSARGSQTNTGELFF	TGCGCCAGCAGCGCGCGGGGATCGCAGACTAACACCGGGGAGCTGTTTTTT
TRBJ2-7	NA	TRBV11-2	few	CASSLDFYVYEQYF	TGTGCCAGCAGCTTAGACTTTTATGTCTACGAGCAGTACTTC
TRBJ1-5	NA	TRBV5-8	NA	CASSLLGGSDKPQHF	TGTGCCAGCAGCTTGTTGGGGGGCTCCGATAAGCCCCAGCATTTT
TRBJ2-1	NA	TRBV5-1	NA	CASSTIADQSRFF	TGCGCCAGCAGCACGATAGCGGACCAGTCCAGATTCTTC
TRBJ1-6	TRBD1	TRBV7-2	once	CASSSRTGKDSPLHF	TGTGCCAGCAGCTCCAGGACAGGGAAGGATTCACCCCTCCACTTT
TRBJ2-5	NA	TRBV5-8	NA	CASSLWTRQETQYF	TGTGCCAGCAGCTTGTGGACCCGACAAGAGACCCAGTACTTC
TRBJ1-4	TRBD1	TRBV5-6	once	CASRQTGESEKLFF	TGTGCCAGCAGACAGACAGGGGAAAGTGAAAAACTGTTTTTT
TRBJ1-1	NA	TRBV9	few	CASSETPNTEAFF	TGTGCCAGCAGCGAAACACCGAACACTGAAGCTTTCTTT
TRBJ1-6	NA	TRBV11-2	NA	CASSFGLLNNSPLHF	TGTGCCAGCAGCTTTGGCCTCCTCAATAATTCACCCCTCCACTTT
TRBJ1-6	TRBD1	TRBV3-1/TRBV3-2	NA	CASSSPGDRWYSPLHF	TGTGCCAGCAGCTCACCCGGGGACAGGTGGTATTCACCCCTCCACTTT
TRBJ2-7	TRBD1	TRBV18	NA	CASSLQAAGGGYEQYF	TGTGCCAGCTCACTTCAGGCCGCAGGGGGCGGTTACGAGCAGTACTTC
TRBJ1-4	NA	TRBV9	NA	CASTPDQGNEKLFF	TGTGCCAGCACCCCGGATCAGGGTAATGAAAAACTGTTTTTT
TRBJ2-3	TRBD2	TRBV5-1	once	CASSSELAGGTDTQYF	TGCGCCAGCAGCTCGGAACTAGCGGGGGGCACAGATACGCAGTATTTT
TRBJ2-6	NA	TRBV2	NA	CASSELAIHSGANVLTF	TGTGCCAGCAGTGAATTGGCGATCCACTCTGGGGCCAACGTCCTGACTTTC
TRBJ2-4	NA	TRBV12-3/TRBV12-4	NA	CASSPRDISIQYF	TGTGCCAGCAGTCCCAGGGACATTTCCATTCAGTACTTC
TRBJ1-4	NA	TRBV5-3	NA	CARSLEWGQATNEKLFF	TGTGCCAGAAGCTTAGAGTGGGGACAAGCAACTAATGAAAAACTGTTTTTT
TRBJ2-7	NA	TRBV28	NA	CASSERSDEQYF	TGTGCCAGCAGTGAGAGAAGCGACGAGCAGTACTTC
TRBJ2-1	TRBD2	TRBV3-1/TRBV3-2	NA	CASSQVAGGVNEQFF	TGTGCCAGCAGCCAAGTAGCGGGGGGGGTCAATGAGCAGTTCTTC